This record covers a single T cell receptor beta chain. Antigen specificity is unknown. CDR1 and CDR2 (germline): SGHTA, FQGNSA. The CDR3 consists of 16 residues. V shed 2 bases and J 7 bases; nucleotides not matched to a gene: 11. This specimen comes from a study of cytomegalovirus exposure and HLA in healthy donors. Across the whole study: Tens of millions of unique TCRs, all from HLA-typed donors, were included in an early release of the data. Notes on the study in general: One later analysis reportedly identified an Asian-associated ancestry cluster that showed fewer N-insertions than the approximately 600-donor mean.

Primers for the PCR totalled 60 Vbeta and 13 Jbeta. Generated by immunoSEQ multiplex PCR, the TCRdb table keeps only in-frame clones and is missing some. This table holds roughly 130,000 clones, approximately 65% found once. The sample comprised PBMCs. This receptor was taken from a woman in her sixties or seventies in good health and CMV-seronegative. The chain combines TRBV7-2 with TRBJ2-7; 10 nucleotides agree with TRBD2. For the CDR3, the DNA is TGTGCCAGCAGCTTATCGCCAGCGGGGGGGCCGGTTGAGCAGTACTTC. This translates into CASSLSPAGGPVEQYF. The whole variable domain, filled in from reference TRBV7-2 and TRBJ2-7, reads GAGVSQSPSNKVTEKGKDVELRCDPISGHTALYWYRQSLGQGLEFLIYFQGNSAPDKSGLPSDRFSAERTGGSVSTLTIQRTQQEDSAVYLCASSLSPAGGPVEQYFGPGTRLTVT.